The present T cell receptor (beta chain) was sequenced within a study of blood T cell repertoires in COVID-19. The germline CDR1 and CDR2 sequences are MNHNY and SVGAGI (reference sequence). The V and J ends lost 6 bases and 6 bases, in that order; junction bases with no gene match: 5. The CDR3 covers 13 residues. As handled by the study authors: The assay estimated nucleated cells by amplifying reference gene primers. The repertoire was sequenced with immunoSEQ multiplex PCR; TCRdb's copy has only in-frame clones and lacks some. V and J calls and clone size are those listed in that table; D and trimming were worked out from the DNA. Here the sample spans 110,000 or so clones, roughly 90% being singletons.

This TCR was recovered from a man in his sixties or seventies who had recovered from COVID-19. The chain has TRBV6-6 and TRBJ1-1; 9 positions agree with TRBD1. Sequences were obtained from peripheral blood. The CDR3 region has the DNA TGTGCCAGCAGCGGGACAGGGTCGGCTGAAGCTTTCTTT. Translating gives CASSGTGSAEAFF.